These T cell receptor beta chains were read from a single sample in a study of PD-1 blockade in classical Hodgkin lymphoma. Sequenced by immunoSEQ multiplex PCR; TCRdb stores in-frame clones only, minus some. The top ten clones hold about 0.45% of a sample with fewer than 35,000 clones, 70% to 90% of them seen once. This specimen consisted of CD4+ T cells from blood, obtained before the fourth cycle of nivolumab. The source is a human donor with classical Hodgkin lymphoma. Both conserved end residues are part of each CDR3. Each record gives: J gene, V gene, clone size, D gene, CDR3 DNA, CDR3 protein. The D gene is left open where the match is weak. Clone size appears in some rows only: once, few, many, or a class for an expanded clone.

TRBJ2-4,TRBV7-9,NA,TRBD2,TGTGCCAGCAGCTTAGGGACTAGCGGGAAAGACATTCAGTACTTC,CASSLGTSGKDIQYF
TRBJ1-1,TRBV11-2,NA,NA,TGTGCCAGCAGCACGGATCGGAACACTGAAGCTTTCTTT,CASSTDRNTEAFF
TRBJ2-5,TRBV2,NA,NA,TGTGCCAGCACGCTGGGGGAGACCCAGTACTTC,CASTLGETQYF
TRBJ1-4,TRBV25-1,NA,NA,TGTGCCAGCAGTGAAAGGTACAGGAACACTAATGAAAAACTGTTTTTT,CASSERYRNTNEKLFF
TRBJ2-3,TRBV5-6,NA,NA,TGTGCCAGCAGCTGGCGCGGGGGCACAGATACGCAGTATTTT,CASSWRGGTDTQYF
TRBJ2-2,TRBV6-5,NA,NA,TGTGCCAGCAGTTACAGGGGAGGTAACGGGGAGCTGTTTTTT,CASSYRGGNGELFF
TRBJ2-1,TRBV19,NA,TRBD2,TGTGCCAGTACCTTACTAGCGGGAGGGCTCAATGAGCAGTTCTTC,CASTLLAGGLNEQFF
TRBJ2-5,TRBV15,NA,NA,TGTGCCACCAGCAGAGTTGGAGAGACCCAGTACTTC,CATSRVGETQYF
TRBJ2-7,TRBV7-9,NA,NA,TGTGCCAGCAGCTTAGGCAGGGACTACGAGCAGTACTTC,CASSLGRDYEQYF
TRBJ2-3,TRBV5-1,NA,TRBD2,TGCGCCAGCAGCTTGTCTCCCCTCGGACTAGCGGGGGCGACAGATACGCAGTATTTT,CASSLSPLGLAGATDTQYF
TRBJ2-6,TRBV27,NA,NA,TGTGCCAGCAGTTCTGGGGCCAACGTCCTGACTTTC,CASSSGANVLTF
TRBJ2-3,TRBV7-6,NA,NA,TGTGCCAGCAGCTTATCGCCTAGCGTGGATACGCAGTATTTT,CASSLSPSVDTQYF
TRBJ2-7,TRBV27,once,TRBD1,TGTGCCAGCAGGGACGGACAGGCTTGTTTGAGCGAGCAGTACTTC,CASRDGQACLSEQYF
TRBJ2-1,TRBV7-2,NA,NA,TGTGCCAGCAGGAGGGGACATCAATACAATGAGCAGTTCTTC,CASRRGHQYNEQFF
TRBJ2-3,TRBV6-1,NA,NA,TGTGCCAGCAGTGAAGTAGGTGATACGCAGTATTTT,CASSEVGDTQYF
TRBJ2-7,TRBV11-2,NA,NA,TGTGCCAGCAGCTTACTCAGCGGTCCCACGTACTTC,CASSLLSGPTYF
TRBJ2-1,TRBV7-2,once,TRBD2,TGTGCCAGCAGCATCTCTAGCGGGAGATCTTGGTACAATGAGCAGTTCTTC,CASSISSGRSWYNEQFF